This T cell receptor (beta chain) came from a study of breast tumors, draining lymph nodes, adjacent tissues. Overall study findings and caveats: The data were judged consistent with most tumor T cells coming from lymph node and expanding in tumor. Tumors had less TCR diversity than lymph nodes, more than nontumor tissue.

This clonotype was recorded at least ten times. Its antigen is unidentified. TCRdb redid the calling of the multiplex PCR reads with MiXCR, one entry per CDR3 protein. The repertoire holds around 170,000 distinct CDR3 sequences, with 30% to 35% as singletons. V was pared by 4 bases and J by 3 bases, with 11 bases between. The CDR3 loop spans 14 amino acids. Germline V gene sequence: CDR1 MNHNY, CDR2 SVGAGI (reference sequence). The lymph nodes were axillary draining lymph nodes from breast cancer patients. Sequencing used axillary lymph node tissue. The rearrangement uses TRBV6-6 and TRBJ2-3; D might be TRBD1 or TRBD2, each matching 5 bases. This receptor was identified in a female donor with breast cancer. Some clones in this sample may be carry-over from other donors' samples. The CDR3 here is CASSFRDPTDTQYF. The CDR3, as DNA: TGTGCCAGCAGTTTCCGGGACCCTACAGATACGCAGTATTTT.